Listed below are T cell receptor beta chains from one sample, sequenced in a study of blood T cell repertoires in COVID-19. Produced via immunoSEQ multiplex PCR; TCRdb's table is partial and in-frame only. The sample shows some 300,000 clones, around 87% of them seen only once. Sequenced sample: PBMCs or T cells enriched from blood (not recorded which). These TCRs come from a woman under 30 with acute COVID-19. Both conserved end residues are part of each CDR3.

V gene: TRBV3-1/TRBV3-2; CDR3 protein: CASSQLSRGSGETQYF
V gene: TRBV15; CDR3 protein: CATSRLPAGGAYGYTF
V gene: TRBV11-3; CDR3 protein: CATRKGQAYEQYF
V gene: TRBV27; CDR3 protein: CASSYRGETEAFF
V gene: TRBV7-9; CDR3 protein: CASSLRRDSPDTQYF
V gene: TRBV19; CDR3 protein: CASGTAYTEAFF
V gene: TRBV10-1; CDR3 protein: CASSAVGRDTDTQYF
V gene: TRBV5-6; CDR3 protein: CASSWKPGEGYTF
V gene: TRBV28; CDR3 protein: CASSEYTGLNSPLHF
V gene: TRBV28; CDR3 protein: CASSFGGRNQPQHF
V gene: TRBV6-5; CDR3 protein: CASSLGYGGYTF
V gene: TRBV20-1; CDR3 protein: CSASGSGGGGIYGYTF
V gene: TRBV24-1; CDR3 protein: CATSDQGMSYGYTF
V gene: TRBV11-2; CDR3 protein: CASSRGLASNTGELFF
V gene: TRBV9; CDR3 protein: CASSVGVGQTFGGNTIYF
V gene: TRBV12-3/TRBV12-4; CDR3 protein: CASSLYGSRYF
V gene: TRBV7-6; CDR3 protein: CASSRGGTGDNEQFF
V gene: TRBV4-2; CDR3 protein: CASSQVGRAENGQFF
V gene: TRBV5-1; CDR3 protein: CASSEGQGNSPLHF
V gene: TRBV25-1; CDR3 protein: CASRWAGTGELFF
V gene: TRBV18; CDR3 protein: CASSPGQSNYGYTF
V gene: TRBV30; CDR3 protein: CAWSAQSPGELFF
V gene: TRBV5-1; CDR3 protein: CASSSGHSKYEQYF
V gene: TRBV6-5; CDR3 protein: CASSLTGGAFF
V gene: TRBV7-3; CDR3 protein: CASSPDGSYEQYF
V gene: TRBV9; CDR3 protein: CASSGEGLAGMNTGELFF
V gene: TRBV27; CDR3 protein: CASSLRRTGETQYF
V gene: TRBV4-2; CDR3 protein: CASSQDTGTSGIDTQYF
V gene: TRBV7-2; CDR3 protein: CASSIRQGNTEAFF
V gene: TRBV7-8; CDR3 protein: CASSLVARETQYF